This T cell receptor beta chain was profiled in a study of blood T cell repertoires in COVID-19. Repertoires were generated with immunoSEQ multiplex PCR, while TCRdb's copy carries only in-frame clones and drops some. The sample lists 150,000 or so clones, less than 90% occurring once. Germline V gene data show CDR1 as SGHTA and CDR2 as FQGTGA. The CDR3 consists of 17 residues. V lost 0 bases to trimming and J lost 9 bases; unmatched junction nucleotides: 11. The material sequenced was PBMCs or T cells enriched from blood (not recorded which). V is TRBV7-3 and J is TRBJ1-6; 7 bases line up with TRBD1. This receptor was identified in a human donor with acute COVID-19. The donor label of this sample is uncertain. The CDR3 DNA reads TGTGCCAGCAGCTTAACGGCAGGGGGATTCGGTAGTTCACCCCTCCACTTT. This sequence encodes CASSLTAGGFGSSPLHF.